This passage covers 7 T cell receptor beta chains from one sample sequenced in a study of neurological immune-mediated disorders. TCRdb used MiXCR to reprocess the 5' RACE reads, holding one entry per CDR3 protein. The sample lists about 49,000 distinct CDR3 sequences; more than 7% were seen once. Time point denoted: longitudinal time-point 3. Sequencing was done on a sample of PBMCs. The receptors come from a woman in her thirties or forties in good health.

This clonotype was counted at least ten times. J is TRBJ2-7 and V is TRBV9, with D perhaps matching TRBD2 (7 bases). The V end lost 3 bases, the J end lost 3 bases, and 16 bases lay between the germline ends. Germline assignment: CDR1 SGDLS and CDR2 YYNGEE. The CDR3 sequence is 15 residues long. This CDR3 reads CASSGGGTAHYEQYF. The CDR3 nucleotides read TGTGCCAGCAGCGGGGGGGGCACGGCGCACTACGAGCAGTACTTC.

This clonotype was detected many times. The chain uses TRBV12-3 or TRBV12-4 and TRBJ2-3, with 7 bases fitting TRBD2. The V gene end was trimmed by 5 bases and the J gene end by 4 bases; junction bases not matched to a gene: 12. The CDR3 runs to 16 residues. CDR3 nucleotides: TGTGCCAGCAGTCCCCTCCGAGGGAGGGCCCCAGATACGCAGTATTTT. Encoded protein: CASSPLRGRAPDTQYF.

This clonotype was observed many times. The chain links TRBV5-1 to TRBJ1-6, with D maybe TRBD1 (5 bases). CDR1 is SGHRS and CDR2 is YFSETQ in the germline V gene. The V gene lost 4 bases and the J gene lost 8 bases, with 10 bases spanning the gap. The CDR3 loop spans 13 amino acids. CDR3 in DNA: TGCGCCAGCAGCCTCGGGACCGATTCACCCCTCCACTTT. Translating gives CASSLGTDSPLHF.

At least ten counts were recorded for this clonotype. The rearrangement uses TRBV12-3 or TRBV12-4 and TRBJ2-5, with 7 nucleotides matching TRBD1. V trimming: 4 bases; J trimming: 4 bases; junction bases outside the gene matches: 9. The CDR3 covers 15 residues. This CDR3 is CASSSGQSRTETQYF. DNA for the CDR3: TGTGCCAGCAGTTCGGGACAGTCAAGGACAGAGACCCAGTACTTC.

A remark on this clonotype: This could be a read error, since a much larger clone is one nucleotide away. V gene TRBV25-1 combines with J gene TRBJ1-4; 9 nucleotides match TRBD1. This CDR3 spans 14 amino acids. Looked up from germline, CDR1 is MGHDK and CDR2 is SYGVNS. Unmatched junction bases numbered 1, after V lost 3 bases and J lost 5 bases. Written as DNA, the CDR3 is TGTGCCAGCAGTGAGACAGGGGGAAATGAAAAACTGTTTTTT. This gives the protein CASSETGGNEKLFF.

Ten or more counts support this clonotype. This chain uses TRBV5-1 with TRBJ2-1, with D perhaps TRBD2 (6 bases). CDR3 length: 17 amino acids. Between the trimmed V and J ends, which lost 7 bases and 0 bases, there was a span of 20 bases. Germline CDR1 reads SGHRS; CDR2 reads YFSETQ. The CDR3 here is CASGNGLATSSYNEQFF. CDR3 sequence (DNA): TGCGCCAGCGGCAATGGGCTAGCGACGAGCTCCTACAATGAGCAGTTCTTC.

Ten or more counts support this clonotype. This chain uses TRBV7-8 with TRBJ2-2; weak D call: TRBD1 (5 bases). Germline loops: CDR1 SGHVS, CDR2 FQNEAQ. The CDR3 covers 15 residues. The V end was cut by 3 bases, the J end by 6 bases, with 14 bases between. The CDR3 DNA is TGTGCCAGCAGCTTCTCCGGCAGGGTGGCCGGGGAGCTGTTTTTT. This encodes CASSFSGRVAGELFF.